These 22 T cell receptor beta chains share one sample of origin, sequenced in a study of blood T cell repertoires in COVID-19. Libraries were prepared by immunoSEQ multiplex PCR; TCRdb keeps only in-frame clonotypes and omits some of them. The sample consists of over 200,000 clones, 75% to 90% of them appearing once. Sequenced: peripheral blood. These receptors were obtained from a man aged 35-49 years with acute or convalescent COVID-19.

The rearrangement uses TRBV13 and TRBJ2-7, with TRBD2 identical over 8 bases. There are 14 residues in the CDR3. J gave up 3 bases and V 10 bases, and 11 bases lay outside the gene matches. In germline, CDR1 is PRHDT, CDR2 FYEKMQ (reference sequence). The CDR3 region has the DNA TGTGCCACCAACCCCGGGACTAGAGGCTACGAGCAGTACTTC. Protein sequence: CATNPGTRGYEQYF.

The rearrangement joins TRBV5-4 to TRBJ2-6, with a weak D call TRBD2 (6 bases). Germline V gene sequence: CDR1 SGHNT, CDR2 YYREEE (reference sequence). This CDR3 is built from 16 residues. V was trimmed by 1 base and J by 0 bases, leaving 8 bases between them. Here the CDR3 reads CASSLLGGSGANVLTF. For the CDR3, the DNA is TGTGCCAGCAGCTTGTTGGGGGGCTCTGGGGCCAACGTCCTGACTTTC.

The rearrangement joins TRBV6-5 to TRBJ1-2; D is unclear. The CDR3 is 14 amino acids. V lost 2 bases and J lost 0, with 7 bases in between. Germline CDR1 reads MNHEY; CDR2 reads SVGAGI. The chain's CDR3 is CASSYRGANYGYTF. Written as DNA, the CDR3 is TGTGCCAGCAGTTACCGAGGAGCTAACTATGGCTACACCTTC.

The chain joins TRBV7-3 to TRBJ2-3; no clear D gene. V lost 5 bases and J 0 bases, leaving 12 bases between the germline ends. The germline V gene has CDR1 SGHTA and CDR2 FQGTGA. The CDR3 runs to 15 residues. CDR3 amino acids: CASSPGGASTDTQYF. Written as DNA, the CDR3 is TGTGCCAGCAGCCCCGGCGGTGCTAGCACAGATACGCAGTATTTT. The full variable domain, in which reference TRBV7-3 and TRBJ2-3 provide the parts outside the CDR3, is GAGVSQTPSNKVTEKGKYVELRCDPISGHTALYWYRQSLGQGPEFLIYFQGTGAADDSGLPNDRFFAVRPEGSVSTLKIQRTERGDSAVYLCASSPGGASTDTQYFGPGTRLTVL.

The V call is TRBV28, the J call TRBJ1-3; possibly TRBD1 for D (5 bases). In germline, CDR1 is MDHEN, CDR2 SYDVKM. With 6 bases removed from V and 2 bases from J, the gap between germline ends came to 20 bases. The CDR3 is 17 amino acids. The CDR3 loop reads CASSPGGGVGAGNTIYF. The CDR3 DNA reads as TGTGCCAGCAGCCCAGGTGGAGGGGTAGGGGCTGGAAACACCATATATTTT. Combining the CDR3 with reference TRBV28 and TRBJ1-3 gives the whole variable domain DVKVTQSSRYLVKRTGEKVFLECVQDMDHENMFWYRQDPGLGLRLIYFSYDVKMKEKGDIPEGYSVSREKKERFSLILESASTNQTSMYLCASSPGGGVGAGNTIYFGEGSWLTVV.

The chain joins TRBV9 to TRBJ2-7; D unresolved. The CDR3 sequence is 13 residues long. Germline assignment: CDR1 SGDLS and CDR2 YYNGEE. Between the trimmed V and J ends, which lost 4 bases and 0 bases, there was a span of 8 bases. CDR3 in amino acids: CASSSSSSYEQYF. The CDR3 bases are TGTGCCAGCAGCTCGAGCTCCTCCTACGAGCAGTACTTC. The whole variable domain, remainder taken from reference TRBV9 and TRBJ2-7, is DSGVTQTPKHLITATGQRVTLRCSPRSGDLSVYWYQQSLDQGLQFLIQYYNGEERAKGNILERFSAQQFPDLHSELNLSSLELGDSALYFCASSSSSSYEQYFGPGTRLTVT.

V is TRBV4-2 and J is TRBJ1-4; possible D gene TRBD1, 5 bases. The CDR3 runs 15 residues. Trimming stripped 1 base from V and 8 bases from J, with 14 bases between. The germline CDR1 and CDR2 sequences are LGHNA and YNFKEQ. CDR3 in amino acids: CASSQATGRGEKLFF. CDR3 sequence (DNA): TGTGCCAGCAGCCAAGCAACAGGACGGGGGGAAAAACTGTTTTTT.

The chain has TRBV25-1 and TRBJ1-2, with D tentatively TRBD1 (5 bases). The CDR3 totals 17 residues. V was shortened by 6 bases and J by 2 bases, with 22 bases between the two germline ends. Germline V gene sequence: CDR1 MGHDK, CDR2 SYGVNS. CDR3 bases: TGTGCCAGCAGCCCTCTAGGTGTAGGGGCCTTAAACTATGGCTACACCTTC. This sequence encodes CASSPLGVGALNYGYTF.

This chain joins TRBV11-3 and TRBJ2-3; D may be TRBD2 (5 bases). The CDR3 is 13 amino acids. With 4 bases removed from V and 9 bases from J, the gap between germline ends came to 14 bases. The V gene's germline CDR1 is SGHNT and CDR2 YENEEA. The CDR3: CASSYPGVDTQYF. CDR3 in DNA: TGTGCCAGCAGCTACCCCGGGGTGGACACGCAGTATTTT.

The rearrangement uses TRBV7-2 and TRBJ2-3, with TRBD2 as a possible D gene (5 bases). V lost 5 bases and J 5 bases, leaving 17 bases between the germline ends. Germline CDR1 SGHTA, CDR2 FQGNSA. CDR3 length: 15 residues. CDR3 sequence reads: CASSLRTPGEDTQYF. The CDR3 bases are TGTGCCAGCAGCCTTCGGACTCCCGGGGAAGATACGCAGTATTTT.

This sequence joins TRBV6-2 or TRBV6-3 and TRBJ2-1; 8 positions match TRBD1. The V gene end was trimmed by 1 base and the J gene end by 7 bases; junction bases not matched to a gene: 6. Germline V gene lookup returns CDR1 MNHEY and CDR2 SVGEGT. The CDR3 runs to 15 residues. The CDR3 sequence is CASSYYQGAQNEQFF. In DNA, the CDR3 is TGTGCCAGCAGTTACTACCAGGGGGCGCAGAATGAGCAGTTCTTC.

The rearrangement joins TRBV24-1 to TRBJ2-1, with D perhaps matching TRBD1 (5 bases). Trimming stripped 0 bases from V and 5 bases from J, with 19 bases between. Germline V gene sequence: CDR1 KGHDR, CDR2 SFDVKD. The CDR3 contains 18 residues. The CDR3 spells CATSDLGKGLVGDNEQFF. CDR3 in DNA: TGTGCCACCAGTGATTTGGGCAAGGGGCTGGTTGGTGACAATGAGCAGTTCTTC.

The CDR3 protein is CASSLGGRNQPQHF. The CDR3 nucleotides read TGTGCCAGCAGCTTGGGGGGAAGGAATCAGCCCCAGCATTTT. The rearrangement joins TRBV7-6 to TRBJ1-5, with D possibly being TRBD1 (5 bases). Germline V gene data show CDR1 as SGHVS and CDR2 as FNYEAQ. CDR3 size: 14 residues. The ends were cut back, 3 bases at V and 4 bases at J, with 10 bases in the middle.

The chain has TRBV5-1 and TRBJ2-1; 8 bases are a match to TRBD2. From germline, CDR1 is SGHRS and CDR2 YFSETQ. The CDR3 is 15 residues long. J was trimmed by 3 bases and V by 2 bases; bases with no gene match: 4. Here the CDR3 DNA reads TGCGCCAGCAGCTTAGGCGGGGGGCGCTACAATGAGCAGTTCTTC. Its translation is CASSLGGGRYNEQFF.

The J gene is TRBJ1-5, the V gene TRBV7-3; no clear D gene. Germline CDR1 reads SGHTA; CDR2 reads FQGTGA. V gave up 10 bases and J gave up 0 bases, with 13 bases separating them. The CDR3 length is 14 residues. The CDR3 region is CATRGHHSNQPQHF. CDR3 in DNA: TGTGCCACTAGAGGGCATCATAGCAATCAGCCCCAGCATTTT.

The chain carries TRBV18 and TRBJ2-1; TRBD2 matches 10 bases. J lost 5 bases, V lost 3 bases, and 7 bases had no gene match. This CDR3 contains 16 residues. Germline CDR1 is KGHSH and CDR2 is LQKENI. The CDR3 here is CASSPLTSGNNNEQFF. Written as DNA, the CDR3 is TGTGCCAGCTCACCCTTAACTAGCGGGAACAACAATGAGCAGTTCTTC. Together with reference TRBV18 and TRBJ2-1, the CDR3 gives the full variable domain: NAGVMQNPRHLVRRRGQEARLRCSPMKGHSHVYWYRQLPEEGLKFMVYLQKENIIDESGMPKERFSAEFPKEGPSILRIQQVVRGDSAAYFCASSPLTSGNNNEQFFGPGTRLTVL.

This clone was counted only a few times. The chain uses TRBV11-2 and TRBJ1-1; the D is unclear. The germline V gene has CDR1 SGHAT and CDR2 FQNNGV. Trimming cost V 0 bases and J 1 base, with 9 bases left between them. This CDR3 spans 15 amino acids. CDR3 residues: CASSLDTSTNTEAFF. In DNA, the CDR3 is TGTGCCAGCAGCTTAGATACTTCCACGAACACTGAAGCTTTCTTT.

In DNA, the CDR3 is TGTGCCAGTAGTACCACAGGGGACTATGGCTACACCTTC. It encodes CASSTTGDYGYTF. The genes are TRBV19 and TRBJ1-2, with 7 nucleotides matching TRBD1. The CDR3 sequence is 13 residues long. Looked up from germline, CDR1 is LNHDA and CDR2 is SQIVND (reference sequence). The V segment lost 4 bases and the J segment 3 bases; nucleotides outside the gene matches: 2.

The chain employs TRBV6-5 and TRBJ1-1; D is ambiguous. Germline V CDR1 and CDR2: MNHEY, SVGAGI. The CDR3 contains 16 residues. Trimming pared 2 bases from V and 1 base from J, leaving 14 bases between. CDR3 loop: CASSYRVLHGNTEAFF. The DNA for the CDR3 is TGTGCCAGCAGTTACCGGGTCCTACATGGGAACACTGAAGCTTTCTTT.

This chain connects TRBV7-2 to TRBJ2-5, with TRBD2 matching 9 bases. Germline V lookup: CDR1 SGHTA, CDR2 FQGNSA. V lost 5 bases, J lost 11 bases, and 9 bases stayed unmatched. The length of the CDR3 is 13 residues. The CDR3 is CASSLSVSGRQYF. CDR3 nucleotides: TGTGCCAGCAGCCTCTCAGTAAGCGGGAGGCAGTACTTC.

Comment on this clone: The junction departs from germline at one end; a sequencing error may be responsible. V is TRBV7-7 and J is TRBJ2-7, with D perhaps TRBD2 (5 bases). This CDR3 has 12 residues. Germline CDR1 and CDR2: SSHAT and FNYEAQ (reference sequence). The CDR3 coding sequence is TGTGCTAGCAGCTTAGGTAGAGGGAAGCAGTACTTC. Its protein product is CASSLGRGKQYF. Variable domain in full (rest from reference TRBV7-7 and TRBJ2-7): GAGVSQSPRYKVTKRGQDVTLRCDPISSHATLYWYQQALGQGPEFLTYFNYEAQPDKSGLPSDRFSAERPEGSISTLTIQRTEQRDSAMYRCASSLGRGKQYFGPGTRLTVT.

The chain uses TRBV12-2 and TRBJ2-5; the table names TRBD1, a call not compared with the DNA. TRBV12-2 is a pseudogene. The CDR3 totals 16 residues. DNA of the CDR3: TGTGCAAGTCGCTTAGCGGGACAGGGGGCGGAAGAGACCCAGTACTTC. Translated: CASRLAGQGAEETQYF.